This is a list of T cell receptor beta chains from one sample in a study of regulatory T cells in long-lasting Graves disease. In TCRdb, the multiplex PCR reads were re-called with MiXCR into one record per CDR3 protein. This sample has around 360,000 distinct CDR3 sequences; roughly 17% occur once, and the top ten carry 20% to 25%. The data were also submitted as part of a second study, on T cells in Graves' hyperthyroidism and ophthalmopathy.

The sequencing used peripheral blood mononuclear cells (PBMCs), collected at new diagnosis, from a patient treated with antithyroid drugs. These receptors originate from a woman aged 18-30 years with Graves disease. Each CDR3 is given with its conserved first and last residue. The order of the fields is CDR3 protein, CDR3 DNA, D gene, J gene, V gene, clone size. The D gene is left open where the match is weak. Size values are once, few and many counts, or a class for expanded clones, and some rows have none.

CASSPTGTENTEAFF,TGTGCCAGCAGTCCGACCGGGACAGAGAACACTGAAGCTTTCTTT,TRBD1,TRBJ1-1,TRBV7-9,many
CASRPTSGSGNEQYF,TGCGCCAGCAGACCCACTAGCGGGTCAGGAAACGAGCAGTACTTC,TRBD2,TRBJ2-7,TRBV4-1,NA
CSVVGGYTF,TGCAGCGTTGTCGGGGGCTACACCTTC,NA,TRBJ1-2,TRBV29-1,NA
CASSYTSGQETQYF,TGTGCCAGCAGTTATACTAGCGGCCAAGAGACCCAGTACTTC,TRBD2,TRBJ2-5,TRBV6-9,many
CASSPQDSRELFF,TGTGCCAGCAGCCCTCAGGACAGCCGGGAGCTGTTTTTT,NA,TRBJ2-2,TRBV7-8,few
CASSYLTGDSGYTF,TGTGCCAGCAGTTACCTGACAGGGGATTCCGGCTACACCTTC,TRBD1,TRBJ1-2,TRBV6-5,many
CATSRDRSRSYGYTF,TGTGCCACCAGCAGAGATAGATCGCGAAGCTATGGCTACACCTTC,NA,TRBJ1-2,TRBV15,NA
CSARDPGQGLNEQFF,TGCAGTGCTAGAGACCCGGGACAGGGATTGAATGAGCAGTTCTTC,TRBD1,TRBJ2-1,TRBV20-1,many
CAGQSEGWGTEAFF,TGTGCCGGACAGAGCGAAGGGTGGGGCACTGAAGCTTTCTTT,NA,TRBJ1-1,TRBV12-3/TRBV12-4,NA
CATSDPGGADNEQFF,TGTGCCACCAGTGATCCCGGAGGAGCCGACAATGAGCAGTTCTTC,NA,TRBJ2-1,TRBV24-1,few
CASGKGGWGTEAFF,TGTGCCAGCGGAAAAGGGGGCTGGGGGACTGAAGCTTTCTTT,TRBD1,TRBJ1-1,TRBV28,many
CATEAAGRGAGELFF,TGTGCCACTGAAGCGGCAGGGCGGGGCGCCGGGGAGCTGTTTTTT,NA,TRBJ2-2,TRBV19,NA
CASSPGQDTGELFF,TGCGCCAGCAGCCCGGGACAGGACACCGGGGAGCTGTTTTTT,TRBD1,TRBJ2-2,TRBV5-1,many
CASSLLGADGYTF,TGTGCCAGCAGCTTACTGGGGGCGGATGGCTACACCTTC,NA,TRBJ1-2,TRBV7-8,NA
CSAGTSGAGGSYNEQFF,TGCAGTGCCGGGACGAGCGGGGCTGGCGGGTCCTACAATGAGCAGTTCTTC,TRBD2,TRBJ2-1,TRBV20-1,many
CASSPASGRHTDTQYF,TGTGCCAGCTCACCTGCTAGCGGGAGGCACACAGATACGCAGTATTTT,TRBD2,TRBJ2-3,TRBV18,NA
CAQRHQNTGELFF,TGTGCCCAGAGACACCAGAACACCGGGGAGCTGTTTTTT,NA,TRBJ2-2,TRBV30,few
CASSSAAGRNYYEQYF,TGTGCCAGCAGCTCGGCAGCGGGACGGAACTACTACGAGCAGTACTTC,TRBD2,TRBJ2-7,TRBV7-9,many
CASRPGQGVRTEAFF,TGTGCCAGCAGACCCGGACAGGGGGTCCGCACTGAAGCTTTCTTT,TRBD1,TRBJ1-1,TRBV28,NA
CASKTSGSSYNEQFF,TGTGCCAGCAAGACAAGCGGGAGCTCCTACAATGAGCAGTTCTTC,TRBD2,TRBJ2-1,TRBV12-3/TRBV12-4,many
CASSPLLDGEQFF,TGCGCCAGCAGCCCCCTCCTCGACGGTGAGCAGTTCTTC,NA,TRBJ2-1,TRBV5-1,many
CASSDRFNEKLFF,TGCGCCAGCAGTGACAGGTTTAATGAAAAACTGTTTTTT,NA,TRBJ1-4,TRBV10-2,NA
CASIPGGTGSMGGYTF,TGTGCCAGCATCCCTGGGGGTACAGGATCCATGGGTGGCTACACCTTC,NA,TRBJ1-2,TRBV6-1,many
CASASTGYNYGYTF,TGTGCCAGTGCCTCGACAGGGTACAACTATGGCTACACCTTC,TRBD1,TRBJ1-2,TRBV19,NA
CSAQGRGFFSYEQYF,TGCAGTGCCCAAGGCAGGGGTTTTTTTTCCTACGAGCAGTACTTC,NA,TRBJ2-7,TRBV20-1,many
CASTAAGTAQETQYF,TGCGCCAGCACCGCAGCCGGGACGGCTCAAGAGACCCAGTACTTC,NA,TRBJ2-5,TRBV5-1,many
CSARRQGRNTEAFF,TGCAGTGCTAGACGCCAGGGGAGGAACACTGAAGCTTTCTTT,NA,TRBJ1-1,TRBV20-1,NA
CASWQGDTEAFF,TGTGCCAGCTGGCAGGGGGACACTGAAGCTTTCTTT,TRBD1,TRBJ1-1,TRBV27,NA
CASSAHLQGAGETQYF,TGCGCCAGCAGCGCGCACTTACAGGGGGCAGGGGAGACCCAGTACTTC,TRBD1,TRBJ2-5,TRBV5-1,many
CASSLETSGSLHEQYF,TGCGCCAGCAGCCTGGAGACTAGCGGGAGTTTGCACGAGCAGTACTTC,TRBD2,TRBJ2-7,TRBV4-1,NA
CASSSRTGGTGELFF,TGCGCCAGCAGTTCTAGGACAGGGGGAACCGGGGAGCTGTTTTTT,TRBD1,TRBJ2-2,TRBV5-1,NA
CASTSTATYEQYF,TGTGCCAGTACCTCGACAGCCACCTACGAGCAGTACTTC,NA,TRBJ2-7,TRBV28,many
CASSLVGRNQPQHF,TGTGCCAGCAGCTTGGTGGGGCGCAATCAGCCCCAGCATTTT,NA,TRBJ1-5,TRBV5-6,NA
CSVRPRGTGELFF,TGCAGCGTTAGACCGCGTGGGACCGGGGAGCTGTTTTTT,NA,TRBJ2-2,TRBV29-1,NA
CAWSKNRGNTIYF,TGTGCCTGGAGTAAAAACAGAGGAAACACCATATATTTT,NA,TRBJ1-3,TRBV30,many
CAISELAGAPEQYF,TGTGCCATCAGTGAGTTAGCGGGAGCGCCCGAGCAGTACTTC,TRBD2,TRBJ2-7,TRBV10-3,many
CSAKISGVNTGELFF,TGCAGTGCTAAGATTAGCGGGGTTAACACCGGGGAGCTGTTTTTT,TRBD2,TRBJ2-2,TRBV20-1,few
CASSPWGYTDTQYF,TGTGCCAGCAGCCCCTGGGGGTACACAGATACGCAGTATTTT,NA,TRBJ2-3,TRBV13,many
CASSEAWTVREQYF,TGTGCCAGCAGTGAAGCGTGGACCGTACGGGAGCAGTACTTC,NA,TRBJ2-7,TRBV2,many
CASSQPPNNEAFF,TGTGCCAGCAGCCAACCCCCGAATAATGAAGCTTTCTTT,NA,TRBJ1-1,TRBV3-1,many
CASSYSGISNQPQHF,TGTGCCAGCAGTTACTCAGGGATCAGCAATCAGCCCCAGCATTTT,NA,TRBJ1-5,TRBV6-2/TRBV6-3,many
CASSSQGPISTYEQYF,TGTGCCAGCAGCTCACAAGGGCCTATTTCGACCTACGAGCAGTACTTC,NA,TRBJ2-7,TRBV7-9,NA
CASSLMLWGSDTEAFF,TGTGCCAGCAGCTTGATGCTGTGGGGGAGCGACACTGAAGCTTTCTTT,NA,TRBJ1-1,TRBV5-6,NA
CAISESTGGPYQPQHF,TGTGCCATCAGTGAGTCGACAGGGGGCCCATATCAGCCCCAGCATTTT,TRBD1,TRBJ1-5,TRBV10-3,many
CSARGNSGGPADNEQFF,TGCAGTGCTAGAGGTAATAGCGGGGGCCCCGCGGACAATGAGCAGTTCTTC,TRBD2,TRBJ2-1,TRBV20-1,many
CASSPAYYSNQPQHF,TGTGCCAGCAGCCCGGCCTATTATAGCAATCAGCCCCAGCATTTT,NA,TRBJ1-5,TRBV3-1,NA
CASSSDRGHLNQPQHF,TGTGCCAGCAGCAGTGACCGGGGGCACCTCAATCAGCCCCAGCATTTT,NA,TRBJ1-5,TRBV27,few
CSSVDTSRNQPQHF,TGTTCCAGTGTTGACACGTCTCGTAATCAGCCCCAGCATTTT,NA,TRBJ1-5,TRBV6-2/TRBV6-3,NA
CASYSWTASNQPQHF,TGTGCCAGCTACAGCTGGACAGCTAGCAATCAGCCCCAGCATTTT,NA,TRBJ1-5,TRBV6-1,many
CASSLGAGGDDGAFF,TGCGCCAGCAGCTTGGGTGCAGGGGGAGATGACGGAGCTTTCTTT,TRBD1,TRBJ1-1,TRBV5-1,many
CASSRQGDSGGYTF,TGTGCCAGTAGTCGACAGGGAGATAGCGGTGGCTACACCTTC,TRBD1,TRBJ1-2,TRBV19,NA
CASSPGDSSGANVLTF,TGTGCCAGCAGCCCCGGGGACAGCTCTGGGGCCAACGTCCTGACTTTC,TRBD1,TRBJ2-6,TRBV11-1,few
CASSLRGGTNQPQHF,TGTGCCAGCAGTTTGCGAGGGGGAACGAATCAGCCCCAGCATTTT,NA,TRBJ1-5,TRBV2,many
CASSQEGLAGANEQFF,TGCGCCAGCAGCCAAGAGGGACTAGCGGGAGCCAATGAGCAGTTCTTC,TRBD2,TRBJ2-1,TRBV4-1,NA